The 18 T cell receptor beta chains in this list originate from one sample, sequenced in a study of regulatory T cells in long-lasting Graves disease. The sample's time point: persistent/refractory GD, antithyroid drugs over 5 years with positive TRAb. The authors made the TCR library using RNA they extracted from PBMCs. In building TCR beta libraries, iRepertoire HTBI primers were used together with Arm-PCR of CDR3 regions. TCRdb reprocessed the multiplex PCR reads with MiXCR, giving one entry per CDR3 protein. Of 420,000 or so distinct CDR3 sequences listed, 23% are singletons. This specimen was peripheral blood mononuclear cells (PBMCs), taken when the disease was refractory, from a patient treated with antithyroid drugs. The receptors shown here come from a female donor with Graves disease.

There are many counts of this clonotype. This rearrangement joins TRBV2 to TRBJ1-4, with unresolved D. V was pared by 7 bases and J by 6 bases, with 18 bases between. The V gene's germline CDR1 is SNHLY and CDR2 FYNNEI. The CDR3 is 15 amino acids. CDR3 DNA sequence: TGTGCCAGCAAACCCGAAGAGATCCTCCATGAAAAACTGTTTTTT. It yields the protein CASKPEEILHEKLFF.

The chain uses TRBV6-5 and TRBJ1-5, with D unclear. The CDR3 covers 15 residues. Trimming took 0 bases from V and 0 from J, leaving 6 bases between them. Germline-derived CDR1 and CDR2 are MNHEY and SVGAGI. The chain's CDR3 is CASSYSIDSNQPQHF. CDR3 nucleotide sequence: TGTGCCAGCAGTTACTCGATTGATAGCAATCAGCCCCAGCATTTT.

The chain combines TRBV19 with TRBJ1-1; D possibly corresponds to TRBD1 (6 bases). This CDR3 contains 14 residues. With 2 bases removed from V and 4 bases from J, the gap between germline ends came to 11 bases. The germline CDR1 and CDR2 sequences are LNHDA and SQIVND (reference sequence). The CDR3 bases are TGTGCCAGTAGTATACTCAGGGGTGGCACTGAAGCTTTCTTT. Its protein product is CASSILRGGTEAFF.

This clonotype was recorded many times. The chain employs TRBV13 and TRBJ2-2, with D possibly being TRBD1 or TRBD2 (5 bases each). The V gene lost 6 bases and the J gene lost 7 bases, with 9 bases spanning the gap. Germline V gene lookup returns CDR1 PRHDT and CDR2 FYEKMQ (reference sequence). The CDR3 contains 12 residues. The CDR3 DNA reads as TGTGCCAGCAGTTTTGGGGGCGGGGAGCTGTTTTTT. The encoded protein is CASSFGGGELFF.

This chain uses TRBV10-3 with TRBJ1-1, with TRBD1 matching over 7 bases. Germline CDR1 reads ENHRY; CDR2 reads SYGVKD. The CDR3 length is 14 residues. V trimming: 6 bases; J trimming: 0 bases; junction bases outside the gene matches: 4. The CDR3 region is CAIRRDRMNTEAFF. The CDR3 DNA is TGTGCCATCAGAAGGGACAGAATGAACACTGAAGCTTTCTTT.

The V gene is TRBV25-1, the J gene TRBJ1-3; unclear D gene. The CDR3 consists of 17 residues. Trimming removed 1 base at V and 2 bases at J, with 15 bases between. The V gene's germline CDR1 is MGHDK and CDR2 SYGVNS. Written as DNA, the CDR3 is TGTGCCAGCAGTGAATTCCCCTCACATTCGACTGGAAACACCATATATTTT. It translates to CASSEFPSHSTGNTIYF.

This clonotype was observed at least ten times. The V call is TRBV2, the J call TRBJ1-1; D is ambiguous. V was pared by 6 bases and J by 2 bases, with 10 bases between. The germline V gene has CDR1 SNHLY and CDR2 FYNNEI. The CDR3 runs to 13 residues. CDR3 residues: CASRIQGNTEAFF. CDR3 DNA sequence: TGTGCCAGCAGGATTCAAGGTAACACTGAAGCTTTCTTT.

In this sample, this clonotype turned up many times. The rearrangement joins TRBV2 to TRBJ1-5; no reliable D call. CDR3 size: 14 residues. CDR1 is SNHLY, CDR2 FYNNEI, per germline. V was clipped by 3 bases and J by 3 bases, with 9 bases between them. The CDR3 sequence: CASSESRYNQPQHF. The DNA for the CDR3 is TGTGCCAGCAGTGAGTCCAGATACAATCAGCCCCAGCATTTT.

V gene TRBV6-1 combines with J gene TRBJ2-7, with a tentative D call TRBD1 (6 bases). V was shortened by 6 bases and J by 0 bases, with 15 bases between the two germline ends. CDR3 length: 15 amino acids. Germline lookup yields CDR1 MNHNS and CDR2 SASEGT. Written as DNA, the CDR3 is TGTGCCAGCAGAGCGGACAGACTAAGCTCCTACGAGCAGTACTTC. It yields the protein CASRADRLSSYEQYF.

A single count supports this clonotype. The chain recombines TRBV18 with TRBJ2-1; 9 positions match TRBD2. V lost 0 bases and J lost 3; bases outside the gene matches: 0. This CDR3 has 15 amino acids. The germline V gene has CDR1 KGHSH and CDR2 LQKENI. The CDR3 loop is CASSPPAGGYNEQFF. The CDR3 DNA follows: TGTGCCAGCTCACCACCAGCGGGAGGCTACAATGAGCAGTTCTTC.

This clonotype was counted ten times or more. The chain employs TRBV28 and TRBJ2-2; TRBD1 matches 7 bases. V dropped 10 bases and J dropped 0; count of bases not matched to a gene: 2. The CDR3 is made up of 13 amino acids. CDR1 and CDR2 (germline): MDHEN, SYDVKM. CDR3 region: CATGTANTGELFF. The CDR3 bases are TGTGCCACCGGGACAGCGAACACCGGGGAGCTGTTTTTT.

V and J are TRBV12-3 or TRBV12-4 and TRBJ2-5; 8 bases align to TRBD2. This CDR3 comprises 14 residues. J lost 9 bases, V lost 6 bases, and 12 bases had no gene match. CDR3 nucleotide sequence: TGTGCCAGCAGCGTAAGCGGGAGTGTTCAGGCCCAGTACTTC. Its protein is CASSVSGSVQAQYF.

The CDR3 sequence is CASSLHGTDTQYF. DNA of the CDR3: TGTGCCAGCAGTTTACATGGCACAGATACGCAGTATTTT. The chain has TRBV28 and TRBJ2-3; D unclear. CDR3 length: 13 amino acids. V was cut by 2 bases and J by 1 base, with 4 bases left in between. Germline V gives CDR1 MDHEN, CDR2 SYDVKM.

This clonotype came up a few times. The chain is built from TRBV7-8 and TRBJ2-3, with D possibly matching TRBD1 (6 bases). The V end was cut by 8 bases, the J end by 3 bases, with 15 bases between. Per germline, CDR1 SGHVS and CDR2 FQNEAQ. This CDR3 is built from 14 residues. The CDR3 DNA reads as TGTGCCAGCGGAAAGGGGGACGGTACAGATACGCAGTATTTT. Protein product: CASGKGDGTDTQYF.

This clonotype was seen a handful of times. The chain employs TRBV7-3 and TRBJ1-1; maybe TRBD1 (6 bases). Germline CDR1 and CDR2: SGHTA and FQGTGA. V shed 3 bases and J shed 8 bases, with 13 bases lying between them. The CDR3 runs 13 residues. The CDR3 is CASSLGGGSEAFF. The DNA for the CDR3 is TGTGCCAGCAGCTTGGGGGGGGGCTCCGAAGCTTTCTTT.

This clonotype was counted a few times. The chain uses TRBV10-3 and TRBJ2-7; TRBD2 matches 10 bases. The germline V gene encodes CDR1 ENHRY and CDR2 SYGVKD. There are 16 residues in the CDR3. J gave up 2 bases and V 2 bases, and 6 bases lay outside the gene matches. Here the CDR3 reads CAISEPTSGDTYEQYF. The CDR3 DNA follows: TGTGCCATCAGTGAGCCTACTAGCGGGGATACCTACGAGCAGTACTTC.

This clonotype appeared a single time. The chain joins TRBV5-1 to TRBJ1-1, with no clear D. Germline assignment: CDR1 SGHRS and CDR2 YFSETQ. This CDR3 contains 15 residues. Trimming removed 4 bases from V and 0 bases from J, with 13 bases in between. CDR3 bases: TGCGCCAGCAGCGTTACCCCACAGATGAACACTGAAGCTTTCTTT. The encoded protein is CASSVTPQMNTEAFF.

This clonotype was counted many times. The chain joins TRBV28 to TRBJ1-2; TRBD1 aligns across 7 bases. V was clipped by 4 bases and J by 2 bases; unmatched bases: 7. Germline V gene lookup returns CDR1 MDHEN and CDR2 SYDVKM. The CDR3 contains 15 residues. The CDR3, as DNA: TGTGCCAGCAGTTCACCGGGACAGAAGAACTATGGCTACACCTTC. It is translated as CASSSPGQKNYGYTF.